Below, 9 T cell receptor beta chains from the same sample are listed, as sequenced in a study of T cells in Graves' hyperthyroidism and ophthalmopathy. The TCR beta CDR3 regions underwent amplification using RNA transcripts as the source. The HTBI primer set served for first-round RT-PCR of the TCR CDR3. One entry per CDR3 protein results from TCRdb running MiXCR on the multiplex PCR reads. The sample shows about 380,000 distinct CDR3 sequences, about 13% of them seen only once. The specimen was blood. These receptors were taken from a man aged 25-45 years with Graves' hyperthyroidism that later progressed to Graves' ophthalmopathy.

In this sample, this clonotype turned up many times. The genes are TRBV12-3 or TRBV12-4 and TRBJ2-1; TRBD2 aligns across 11 bases. With 5 bases clipped from V and 4 bases from J, the junction kept 1 base outside the gene matches. This CDR3 has 14 residues. The DNA for the CDR3 is TGTGCCAGCAGTCGGACTAGCGGGTACAATGAGCAGTTCTTC. The encoded protein is CASSRTSGYNEQFF.

In this sample, this clonotype turned up a few times. The V call is TRBV4-1, the J call TRBJ2-7; TRBD1 matches at 10 bases. V gave up 0 bases and J gave up 2 bases; unmatched junction bases: 1. This CDR3 contains 15 residues. Germline V gene lookup returns CDR1 MGHRA and CDR2 YSYEKL. CDR3 in DNA: TGCGCCAGCAGCCAAGAGGGGACAGGGGCCTACGAGCAGTACTTC. It specifies CASSQEGTGAYEQYF.

This clonotype was counted a few times. This chain joins TRBV30 and TRBJ1-2, with TRBD1 identical over 8 bases. Trimming removed 0 bases from V and 8 bases from J; junction bases left unmatched: 5. This CDR3 is built from 13 residues. CDR1 is GTSNPN, CDR2 SVGIG, per germline (reference sequence). CDR3 DNA: TGTGCCTGGAGTGTATCAGGGGGCTTCGGCTACACCTTC. It is translated as CAWSVSGGFGYTF.

This clonotype has ten or more counts. The genes are TRBV28 and TRBJ1-5; TRBD1 might be the D (6 bases). Trimming removed 3 bases from V and 3 bases from J, with 12 bases in between. Germline V gene data show CDR1 as MDHEN and CDR2 as SYDVKM. The CDR3 is made up of 15 amino acids. In DNA form, the CDR3 reads TGTGCCAGCAGTTTGGCGACAGGCGCCAATCAGCCCCAGCATTTT. This translates into CASSLATGANQPQHF.

This clonotype was seen many times. This chain connects TRBV2 to TRBJ1-1; 7 bases match TRBD1. After removal of 9 bases from V and 7 bases from J, the junction contained 11 bases not matched to a gene. The CDR3 runs to 13 residues. CDR1 and CDR2 (germline): SNHLY, FYNNEI. The CDR3 spells CAREGRGPGEAFF. CDR3 bases: TGTGCCAGAGAGGGAAGGGGGCCGGGTGAAGCTTTCTTT.

In regard to this clonotype: A read error is possible here, since a much larger clone lies one base away. The V gene is TRBV6-5, the J gene TRBJ1-6; the D gene is possibly TRBD1 (6 bases). CDR3 size: 18 residues. Germline CDR1 and CDR2: MNHEY and SVGAGI. The DNA for the CDR3 is TGTGCCGGCAGTTACAGGAGTGTTGTGGGGGGCAATAATTCACCCCTCCACTTT. It specifies CAGSYRSVVGGNNSPLHF.

This clonotype was observed at least ten times. The V gene is TRBV5-1, the J gene TRBJ2-1; 7 bases map to TRBD1. This CDR3 spans 18 amino acids. After removal of 4 bases from V and 3 bases from J, the junction contained 16 bases not matched to a gene. The germline CDR1 and CDR2 sequences are SGHRS and YFSETQ. For the CDR3, the DNA is TGCGCCAGCAGCCCCAGGACAGGACTCTCACCCATCTACAATGAGCAGTTCTTC. Its protein is CASSPRTGLSPIYNEQFF.

In this sample, this clonotype turned up many times. The chain combines TRBV27 with TRBJ2-3, with TRBD2 as a possible D gene (5 bases). The CDR3 length is 16 residues. The germline CDR1 and CDR2 sequences are MNHEY and SMNVEV (reference sequence). V was trimmed by 0 bases and J by 2 bases, leaving 12 bases between them. CDR3 nucleotides: TGTGCCAGCAGTTTATCGCGGGTGGATGTCACAGATACGCAGTATTTT. Translated: CASSLSRVDVTDTQYF.

In its sample, this clonotype was seen a few times. This rearrangement joins TRBV6-4 to TRBJ2-7; no reliable D call. With 2 bases removed from V and 4 bases from J, the gap between germline ends came to 9 bases. The CDR3 consists of 13 residues. The germline gives CDR1 MRHNA, CDR2 SNTAGT. The CDR3 DNA reads as TGTGCCAGCAGTGACGGTGTGGGGTACGAGCAGTACTTC. Its translation is CASSDGVGYEQYF.